This T cell receptor (beta chain) was documented in a study of blood T cells in healthy people across ages. The V end was cut by 2 bases, the J end by 0 bases, with 11 bases between. The germline gives CDR1 MNHNY, CDR2 SVGAGI (reference sequence). CDR3 length equals 16 residues. The authors ran a second PCR of roughly 6 to 12 cycles using a sample-barcoded 5' primer and a J-beta primer mix. TCRdb analysed the 5' RACE reads with MiXCR anew, one entry per CDR3 protein. This sample has 600,000 to 1,000,000 distinct CDR3 sequences; roughly 25% occur once, and the top ten carry roughly 3.5%. Another study also made use of these data, one on T cells of mothers and their children. That paper notes: TCR recombination output is shaped by thymic selection similarly in related and unrelated pairs.

Sequencing was performed on blood. This receptor was obtained from a boy younger than 18 in good health. V gene TRBV6-6 combines with J gene TRBJ1-5; D unresolved. DNA for the CDR3: TGTGCCAGCAGTTACATGGCGGATTATAGCAATCAGCCCCAGCATTTT. This gives the protein CASSYMADYSNQPQHF.